This T cell receptor beta chain appears in the sequencing data of a study of T cell responses to AZD1222 COVID-19 vaccine (dated by TCRdb to about 2021). With respect to the entire study: AZD1222 recipients given second doses at about 4 weeks or at about 12 weeks were pooled, since spike-specific TCR depth and breadth were not found to differ between the two schedules. TCR sequencing covered roughly 230 trial participants: some 210 given two doses of AZD1222 and some 25 given two doses of MenACWY control vaccine. Trial participants were enrolled into age subgroups of 18-55, 56-69 and 70-plus years, which contained approximately 150, 28 and 58 TCR-sequenced participants, respectively. Results the study describes overall, beyond this receptor: Reportedly, almost half of the unique spike-specific TCRs recognized epitopes lying outside the regions that are mutated in the B.1.351 and B.1.1.7 variants. Vaccine-associated CD4 TCRs spanned the whole spike protein, with dominant responses in regions 160-218 and 743-854. After two AZD1222 doses, both the breadth and the depth of spike-specific TCRs were significantly higher than at day 0 and than in MenACWY recipients. Because no day 14 peak-response samples were available, repertoires were characterized only after the peak T cell response. In the small 56-69-year group, the increase in depth fell short of significance, most likely because of low power. Participants were mostly white British, with more females than males. The authors suggested clonal diversity may have been underestimated. Conclusions about previously exposed vaccinees are limited, since just five to seven AZD1222 recipients were seropositive for SARS-CoV-2 at baseline.

This clone came up once. Its antigen is currently not known. Per-nucleotide qualities are absent, and no much larger clonotype sits a single base away. The CDR3 regions of human TCRbeta chains were subjected to immunosequencing. Regarding the original processing steps: Repertoire TCRs were matched against a reference library of SARS-CoV-2-specific TCRs generated with the MIRA antigen-specificity platform. Breadth was defined as the fraction of unique TCRs that were SARS-CoV-2-associated. Depth was defined as the fraction of total T cells that were SARS-CoV-2-associated. Using the MIRA data, each spike-specific TCR was mapped to the spike region that the TCR reacts to and placed in a CD4 or CD8 class. Log10-transformed breadth and depth values were compared by one-way ANOVA with Sidak's multiple comparisons tests. As stored in TCRdb, this immuneACCESS dataset retains in-frame rearrangements with V and J assigned. A fraction of the clones does not appear; measured against another copy, unresolved V genes explain less than half of the discrepancy, and the remainder lacks a known reason. From that table come the V and J calls and clone size; the DNA was used to work out D and trimming. The sample table holds over 40,000 clones, of which approximately 84% were seen once. The ten top clones hold roughly 30% of the sample.

The time point label, read with the paper, signifies: baseline before first vaccination. The vaccinee samples were drawn from two UK trials, COV001 and COV002, one of which was a single-blind randomized controlled phase 2/3 trial testing AZD1222 (ChAdOx1 nCoV-19) in healthy adults. For TCRbeta chain sequencing, PBMC samples were collected from trial participants at day 0 and at day 28 after the second dose. V is shortened by 5 bases, J by 3 bases, and the region joining them spans 8 bases. The CDR3 has 13 amino acids, counting the end cysteine and phenylalanine. The read is trimmed to its CDR3 DNA, 39 bases read in frame from base 1. In the germline V gene, CDR1 corresponds to SGHTA and CDR2 to FQGNSA.

The chain employs TRBV7-2 and TRBJ2-1, and TRBD2 may be the D gene, going by 5 matching bases. This TCR derives from an adult in good health. The sequenced sample was peripheral blood, obtained on day 0 of AZD1222 vaccination. The CDR3 has the sequence CASSKEGYNEQFF. The nucleotides are TGTGCCAGCAGCAAAGAGGGCTACAATGAGCAGTTCTTC.